This TCR beta chain was profiled in a study of breast tumors, draining lymph nodes, adjacent tissues. Trimming took 5 bases from V and 7 from J; bases not matched to a gene: 12. The CDR3 has 15 amino acids. Germline V gives CDR1 LNHNV, CDR2 YYDKDF (reference sequence). TCRdb processed the multiplex PCR reads anew with MiXCR; each CDR3 protein has one entry. The sample includes roughly 130,000 distinct CDR3 sequences, about 30% of them seen just once. Samples came from axillary lymph nodes draining the breast cancer. The sample comprised axillary lymph node tissue. This sequence joins TRBV15 and TRBJ2-3; 7 nucleotides align to TRBD1. The receptor comes from a female donor with breast cancer. Some clones in this sample may be carry-over from other donors' samples. The CDR3 DNA follows: TGTGCCACCAGCTTGAATACAGGGGTATGGAATACGCAGTATTTT. Protein: CATSLNTGVWNTQYF.